The 21 T cell receptor beta chains below come from one sample, sequenced in a study of radiation and T cells in renal cell carcinoma. The sample's time point: blood 4 weeks post-SBRT, at nephrectomy. Regarding treatment: 15 Gy SBRT to primary tumor, nephrectomy 4 weeks later. Some clones are missing from TCRdb's copy, which holds only in-frame ones; the method was immunoSEQ multiplex PCR. The repertoire consists of approximately 150,000 clones, with approximately 86% occurring once and the leading ten covering about 17%. Source: blood, taken from a patient whose treatment included radiotherapy and nephrectomy. Receptor source: a woman aged 45-65 years with renal cell carcinoma.

The gene calls are TRBV7-2 and TRBJ2-5; possible D gene TRBD1, 6 bases. Germline V gene sequence: CDR1 SGHTA, CDR2 FQGNSA. Between the trimmed V and J ends, which lost 5 bases and 2 bases, there was a span of 12 bases. The CDR3 has 14 amino acids. The CDR3 DNA is TGTGCCAGCAGCCCTACAGGGTGGCAAGAGACCCAGTACTTC. Translating it yields CASSPTGWQETQYF.

The rearrangement links TRBV18 to TRBJ1-2, with 7 bases matching TRBD1. J was trimmed by 7 bases and V by 4 bases; bases with no gene match: 12. The CDR3 extends over 15 amino acids. Germline V gives CDR1 KGHSH, CDR2 LQKENI. CDR3 protein: CASSRTEEGALGYTF. For the CDR3, the DNA is TGTGCCAGCTCACGTACCGAGGAGGGGGCTCTTGGCTACACCTTC.

The rearrangement links TRBV29-1 to TRBJ1-1; D not certain. The germline V gene has CDR1 SQVTM and CDR2 ANQGSEA. V was cut by 5 bases and J by 5 bases, with 9 bases left in between. The CDR3 spans 11 residues. CDR3 in DNA: TGCAGCGTTCACCTATATACTGAAGCTTTCTTT. Its protein is CSVHLYTEAFF.

J is TRBJ2-1 and V is TRBV4-3; maybe TRBD2 (6 bases). The CDR3 totals 14 residues. From germline, CDR1 is LGHNA and CDR2 YSLEER. V lost 5 bases, J lost 5 bases, and 13 bases lay in between. The CDR3 nucleotides are TGCGCCAGCAGCGCGGGACGGGCTGACAATGAGCAGTTCTTC. Translation: CASSAGRADNEQFF.

The rearrangement joins TRBV9 to TRBJ2-5, with TRBD1 as a possible D gene (5 bases). V dropped 0 bases and J dropped 4 bases, with 19 bases sitting between them. Germline assignment: CDR1 SGDLS and CDR2 YYNGEE. This CDR3 contains 17 residues. CDR3 region: CASSVDFSAGMGETQYF. The CDR3 nucleotides are TGTGCCAGCAGCGTAGACTTTTCGGCAGGGATGGGAGAGACCCAGTACTTC.

The chain uses TRBV19 and TRBJ1-1; TRBD1 aligns across 10 bases. V dropped 4 bases and J dropped 4; count of bases not matched to a gene: 9. The CDR3 runs 16 residues. Germline lookup yields CDR1 LNHDA and CDR2 SQIVND (reference sequence). For the CDR3, the DNA is TGTGCCAGTAGTAGGATAACCGGGACAGGGGCCACTGAAGCTTTCTTT. Protein product: CASSRITGTGATEAFF.

This chain uses TRBV28 with TRBJ1-4, with a tentative D call TRBD1 (6 bases). This CDR3 spans 16 amino acids. Trimming cost V 1 base and J 3 bases, with 12 bases left between them. Germline V gene data show CDR1 as MDHEN and CDR2 as SYDVKM. The chain's CDR3 is CASSLSGGAANEKLFF. In DNA, the CDR3 is TGTGCCAGCAGTTTATCGGGGGGCGCGGCTAATGAAAAACTGTTTTTT.

This chain joins TRBV19 and TRBJ1-5; D ambiguous. Germline lookup yields CDR1 LNHDA and CDR2 SQIVND (reference sequence). The CDR3 runs to 16 residues. V lost 5 bases and J 2 bases, leaving 16 bases between the germline ends. CDR3 region: CASSASRGEGNQPQHF. The CDR3, as DNA: TGTGCCAGTAGTGCCTCGCGGGGTGAAGGCAATCAGCCCCAGCATTTT.

This chain links TRBV5-1 with TRBJ1-1; 7 positions match TRBD1. J gave up 2 bases and V 4 bases, and 5 bases lay outside the gene matches. Germline V gives CDR1 SGHRS, CDR2 YFSETQ. This CDR3 contains 14 residues. CDR3: CASSLRQGNTEAFF. In DNA, the CDR3 is TGCGCCAGCAGCCTAAGACAGGGCAACACTGAAGCTTTCTTT.

The sample holds one count of this clone. This chain links TRBV6-5 with TRBJ2-7; perhaps TRBD1 as D (6 bases). Looked up from germline, CDR1 is MNHEY and CDR2 is SVGAGI. Trimming stripped 5 bases from V and 6 bases from J, with 11 bases between. This CDR3 comprises 12 residues. The CDR3, as DNA: TGTGCCAGCAGTCCCCAGGGGAGCGAGCAGTACTTC. Protein sequence: CASSPQGSEQYF.

The J gene is TRBJ2-5, the V gene TRBV11-2, with TRBD2 matching over 9 bases. V was pared by 5 bases and J by 4 bases, with 5 bases of the junction left unmatched. The CDR3 is made up of 14 amino acids. Germline values: CDR1 SGHAT, CDR2 FQNNGV. This CDR3 reads CASSAIAGVETQYF. CDR3 in DNA: TGTGCCAGCAGCGCAATAGCGGGGGTAGAGACCCAGTACTTC.

The rearrangement links TRBV27 to TRBJ1-2; D gene uncertain. V was pared by 2 bases and J by 1 base, with 8 bases between. The CDR3 extends over 14 amino acids. CDR1 and CDR2 from the germline V gene are MNHEY and SMNVEV (reference sequence). This chain's CDR3 is CASSLGGLNYGYTF. The CDR3 DNA reads as TGTGCCAGCAGTTTAGGTGGGCTTAACTATGGCTACACCTTC.

The chain carries TRBV6-7 and TRBJ1-5, with D maybe TRBD1 (6 bases). TRBV6-7 is filed as an ORF, its function uncertain. This CDR3 spans 14 amino acids. V was cut by 7 bases and J by 3 bases, with 13 bases left in between. The CDR3 here is CASTLQGSNQPQHF. Here the CDR3 DNA reads TGTGCCAGCACTCTACAGGGCTCCAATCAGCCCCAGCATTTT.

The genes are TRBV10-3 and TRBJ1-1; D not certain. This CDR3 has 15 residues. CDR1 and CDR2 (germline): ENHRY, SYGVKD. Trimming cost V 0 bases and J 1 base, with 9 bases left between them. The CDR3 region is CAISESETANTEAFF. The CDR3 DNA reads TGTGCCATCAGTGAGTCTGAGACGGCGAACACTGAAGCTTTCTTT.

The rearrangement links TRBV7-9 to TRBJ1-4, with D possibly matching TRBD1 (5 bases). Germline-derived CDR1 and CDR2 are SEHNR and FQNEAQ (reference sequence). The CDR3 has 13 amino acids. The V end was cut by 11 bases, the J end by 5 bases, with 15 bases between. The CDR3 reads CALSGGLNEKLFF. The DNA for the CDR3 is TGTGCCCTCAGCGGGGGTCTAAATGAAAAACTGTTTTTT.

V usage is TRBV5-1 and J usage is TRBJ2-1; D is uncertain. The CDR3 sequence is 15 residues long. V was trimmed by 0 bases and J by 5 bases, leaving 12 bases between them. The germline CDR1 and CDR2 sequences are SGHRS and YFSETQ. As DNA, the CDR3 is TGCGCCAGCAGCTTGGAGGGAAGCATCGACAATGAGCAGTTCTTC. This encodes CASSLEGSIDNEQFF.

The chain is built from TRBV7-2 and TRBJ2-1; the match to TRBD2 covers 10 bases. Germline V lookup: CDR1 SGHTA, CDR2 FQGNSA. CDR3 length: 16 amino acids. The V and J ends lost 3 bases and 4 bases, in that order; junction bases with no gene match: 6. The CDR3 loop reads CASSLASSGGYNEQFF. In nucleotides, the CDR3 is TGTGCCAGCAGCTTGGCTTCTAGCGGGGGATACAATGAGCAGTTCTTC.

This clone was seen once. The chain joins TRBV19 to TRBJ2-5; a possible D gene is TRBD2 (6 bases). Trimming removed 1 base at V and 2 bases at J, with 11 bases between. The length of the CDR3 is 15 residues. Germline V gives CDR1 LNHDA, CDR2 SQIVND (reference sequence). Here the CDR3 DNA reads TGTGCCAGTAGTATAGGCGGGACGGTACAAGAGACCCAGTACTTC. It is translated as CASSIGGTVQETQYF.

The sample holds a few counts of this clone. The genes are TRBV4-1 and TRBJ2-2; D unresolved. The CDR3 covers 12 residues. In germline, CDR1 is MGHRA, CDR2 YSYEKL. The V gene lost 7 bases and the J gene lost 6 bases, with 9 bases spanning the gap. CDR3 region: CASTTGAGELFF. Written as DNA, the CDR3 is TGCGCCAGCACGACTGGCGCCGGGGAGCTGTTTTTT.

The V call is TRBV4-3, the J call TRBJ1-1; D might be TRBD1 (5 bases). This CDR3 comprises 13 residues. V shed 4 bases and J shed 10 bases, with 16 bases lying between them. CDR1 LGHNA and CDR2 YSLEER come from the germline V gene. The CDR3 reads CASSRGGLFGAFF. The DNA for the CDR3 is TGCGCCAGCAGCCGGGGCGGCCTGTTTGGAGCTTTCTTT.

This clone came up a few times. The CDR3 reads CASSLVSSYGYTF. CDR3 DNA sequence: TGTGCCAGCAGCTTAGTGTCCAGTTATGGCTACACCTTC. The chain combines TRBV7-9 with TRBJ1-2, with D hard to call. The CDR3 is 13 amino acids. In germline, CDR1 is SEHNR, CDR2 FQNEAQ (reference sequence). Trimming pared 1 base from V and 5 bases from J, leaving 8 bases between.